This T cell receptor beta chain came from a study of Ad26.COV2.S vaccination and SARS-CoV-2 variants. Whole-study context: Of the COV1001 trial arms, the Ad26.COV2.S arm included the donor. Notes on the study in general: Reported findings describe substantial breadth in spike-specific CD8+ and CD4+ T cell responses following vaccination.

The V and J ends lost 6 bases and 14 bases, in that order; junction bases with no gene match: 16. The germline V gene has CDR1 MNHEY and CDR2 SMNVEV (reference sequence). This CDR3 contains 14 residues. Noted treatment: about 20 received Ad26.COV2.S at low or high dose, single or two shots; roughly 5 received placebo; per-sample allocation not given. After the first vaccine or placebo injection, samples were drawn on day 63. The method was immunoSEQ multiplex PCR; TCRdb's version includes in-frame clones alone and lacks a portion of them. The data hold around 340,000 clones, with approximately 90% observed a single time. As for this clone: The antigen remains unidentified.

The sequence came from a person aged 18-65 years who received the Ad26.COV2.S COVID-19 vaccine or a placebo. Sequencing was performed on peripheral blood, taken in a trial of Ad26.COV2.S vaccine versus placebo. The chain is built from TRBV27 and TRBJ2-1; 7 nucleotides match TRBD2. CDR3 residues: CASSPPDLGGSKFF. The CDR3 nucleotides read TGTGCCAGCAGCCCACCCGATCTAGGCGGGAGTAAGTTCTTC.